These 29 T cell receptor beta chains were all obtained from the same sample, sequenced in a study of cytomegalovirus exposure and HLA in healthy donors. The PCR ran on 60 Vbeta and 13 Jbeta primers. This table comes from immunoSEQ multiplex PCR, and its TCRdb copy is limited to in-frame clones, with some not included. Seen here are around 100,000 clones, 82% observed once, and the top ten hold around 2.5%. The sequenced sample was PBMCs. All receptors derive from a woman younger than 35 in good health and CMV-seronegative.

The V and J genes are TRBV5-4 and TRBJ1-2; D possibly corresponds to TRBD1 (5 bases). Germline V lookup: CDR1 SGHNT, CDR2 YYREEE (reference sequence). Trimming cost V 0 bases and J 2 bases, with 11 bases left between them. The CDR3 has 15 residues. CDR3 in DNA: TGTGCCAGCAGCTTGGACCTCGGGGGAAACTATGGCTACACCTTC. Encoded protein: CASSLDLGGNYGYTF.

The V and J genes are TRBV20-1 and TRBJ1-1; D is unresolved. The CDR3 contains 9 residues. Germline V CDR1 and CDR2: DFQATT, SNEGSKA (reference sequence). Trimming removed 4 bases at V and 6 bases at J, with 3 bases between. Here the CDR3 reads CSAISEAFF. The CDR3 DNA sequence: TGCAGTGCTATATCTGAAGCTTTCTTT.

V and J are TRBV19 and TRBJ2-7; 10 positions agree with TRBD2. There are 15 residues in the CDR3. The V segment lost 1 base and the J segment 0 bases; nucleotides outside the gene matches: 0. The germline CDR1 and CDR2 sequences are LNHDA and SQIVND (reference sequence). The DNA of the CDR3 is TGTGCCAGTAGTATAGCTAGCGGGAGCTCCTACGAGCAGTACTTC. Amino acid sequence: CASSIASGSSYEQYF.

The chain recombines TRBV18 with TRBJ1-4; no clear D gene. This CDR3 is built from 12 residues. V lost 0 bases, J lost 11 bases, and 7 bases lay in between. Germline V gives CDR1 KGHSH, CDR2 LQKENI. The CDR3: CASSPPREKLFF. The CDR3 DNA reads as TGTGCCAGCTCACCACCTAGGGAGAAACTGTTTTTT.

The rearrangement uses TRBV7-2 and TRBJ2-2, with 9 bases aligning to TRBD1. Trimming at V came to 5 bases and at J to 3 bases, leaving 4 bases not matched to a gene. The CDR3 covers 15 residues. CDR1 SGHTA and CDR2 FQGNSA come from the germline V gene. Written as DNA, the CDR3 is TGTGCCAGCAGCCCGGGACAGGGTTACACCGGGGAGCTGTTTTTT. Translating it yields CASSPGQGYTGELFF.

The chain joins TRBV4-2 to TRBJ2-5, with 8 bases fitting TRBD2. The CDR3 spans 16 residues. Trimming removed 1 base from V and 3 bases from J; junction bases left unmatched: 7. CDR1 is LGHNA, CDR2 YNFKEQ, per germline. The DNA for the CDR3 is TGTGCCAGCAGCCAAGTATTAGCGGGGATGAAAGAGACCCAGTACTTC. Its protein is CASSQVLAGMKETQYF.

This clone appeared once. The chain combines TRBV29-1 with TRBJ1-4, with D hard to call. The CDR3 is made up of 16 amino acids. Germline-derived CDR1 and CDR2 are SQVTM and ANQGSEA. V shed 6 bases and J shed 0 bases, with 17 bases lying between them. CDR3 in DNA: TGCAGCGTAGTAGGCAGGTCCGATGCAACTAATGAAAAACTGTTTTTT. This encodes CSVVGRSDATNEKLFF.

This chain joins TRBV6-4 and TRBJ2-1; 8 bases line up with TRBD2. Trimming at V came to 5 bases and at J to 5 bases, leaving 11 bases not matched to a gene. The CDR3 extends over 16 amino acids. Germline values: CDR1 MRHNA, CDR2 SNTAGT. CDR3 in DNA: TGTGCCAGCAGTTACGAAACGGGAGGGCCCAACAATGAGCAGTTCTTC. This encodes CASSYETGGPNNEQFF.

In this sample, this clone turned up once. In DNA form, the CDR3 reads TGTGCCAGCAGCGCTACGAACACCGGGGAGCTGTTTTTT. Translating it yields CASSATNTGELFF. V and J are TRBV9 and TRBJ2-2, with no clear D. The CDR3 runs 13 residues. The V and J ends lost 3 bases and 0 bases respectively, with 3 bases between them. CDR1 is SGDLS, CDR2 YYNGEE, per germline.

The genes are TRBV7-2 and TRBJ2-5, with no clear D. Germline assignment: CDR1 SGHTA and CDR2 FQGNSA. The CDR3 sequence is 11 residues long. V shed 8 bases and J shed 2 bases, with 6 bases lying between them. The CDR3, as DNA: TGTGCCAGCCGAGGACAAGAGACCCAGTACTTC. This encodes CASRGQETQYF.

This rearrangement joins TRBV29-1 to TRBJ1-2; D perhaps matches TRBD1 (5 bases). V lost 7 bases and J 3 bases, leaving 15 bases between the germline ends. This CDR3 comprises 13 residues. The germline gives CDR1 SQVTM, CDR2 ANQGSEA. CDR3 nucleotide sequence: TGCAGCGCAACCAAAGGCAGGGACTATGGCTACACCTTC. Its translation: CSATKGRDYGYTF.

The V call is TRBV7-9, the J call TRBJ1-2; D perhaps matches TRBD1 (6 bases). V lost 4 bases, J lost 4 bases, and 28 bases lay in between. Germline CDR1 and CDR2: SEHNR and FQNEAQ (reference sequence). This CDR3 has 19 amino acids. The CDR3 region is CASSSIRQRGGRAFYGYTF. In DNA form, the CDR3 reads TGTGCCAGCAGCTCCATTAGACAACGGGGGGGCAGGGCCTTCTATGGCTACACCTTC.

This clone was seen once. The gene calls are TRBV7-9 and TRBJ2-3; the D gene is possibly TRBD2 (6 bases). The CDR3 has 13 residues. V was cut by 6 bases and J by 6 bases, with 13 bases left in between. Germline CDR1 is SEHNR and CDR2 is FQNEAQ (reference sequence). This CDR3 reads CASSNPAGDTQYF. Here the CDR3 DNA reads TGTGCCAGCAGTAACCCAGCGGGTGATACGCAGTATTTT.

J is TRBJ2-5 and V is TRBV7-2; 7 bases line up with TRBD2. CDR1 is SGHTA and CDR2 is FQGNSA in the germline V gene. The CDR3 is made up of 16 amino acids. The V gene end was trimmed by 1 base and the J gene end by 5 bases; junction bases not matched to a gene: 10. CDR3 protein: CASSLEFPSGVETQYF. The CDR3 DNA follows: TGTGCCAGCAGCTTAGAGTTCCCGAGCGGGGTGGAGACCCAGTACTTC.

The chain joins TRBV14 to TRBJ2-1; D is possibly TRBD1 (5 bases). This CDR3 is 15 amino acids long. V was cut by 0 bases and J by 3 bases, with 9 bases left in between. Germline V CDR1 and CDR2: SGHDN, FVKESK. This CDR3 reads CASSQDRGFYNEQFF. The CDR3, as DNA: TGTGCCAGCAGCCAAGATAGGGGCTTCTACAATGAGCAGTTCTTC.

The V and J genes are TRBV28 and TRBJ1-5; D possibly corresponds to TRBD1 (5 bases). Trimming took 2 bases from V and 2 from J, leaving 16 bases between them. The CDR3 runs to 17 residues. Germline lookup yields CDR1 MDHEN and CDR2 SYDVKM. CDR3 region: CASSLRDPKRGNQPQHF. CDR3 nucleotides: TGTGCCAGCAGTTTACGGGACCCGAAGCGGGGCAATCAGCCCCAGCATTTT.

This clone showed up just once. The chain carries TRBV5-1 and TRBJ1-2, with TRBD1 identical over 9 bases. The V gene's germline CDR1 is SGHRS and CDR2 YFSETQ. The CDR3 contains 13 residues. The V segment lost 0 bases and the J segment 6 bases; nucleotides outside the gene matches: 0. The DNA of the CDR3 is TGCGCCAGCAGCTTGGGGGACAGGGATGGCTACACCTTC. Translation gives CASSLGDRDGYTF.

The chain links TRBV6-5 to TRBJ1-5; 10 bases are shared with TRBD1. Germline-derived CDR1 and CDR2 are MNHEY and SVGAGI. The CDR3 spans 15 residues. Trimming took 6 bases from V and 3 from J; bases not matched to a gene: 5. The chain's CDR3 is CASSSGTGVNQPQHF. The CDR3 DNA is TGTGCCAGCAGCTCCGGGACAGGGGTCAATCAGCCCCAGCATTTT.

CDR3 residues: CASSLVSNTGELFF. DNA of the CDR3: TGTGCCAGCAGCTTGGTATCGAACACCGGGGAGCTGTTTTTT. V usage is TRBV5-6 and J usage is TRBJ2-2; D is unresolved. Trimming pared 0 bases from V and 0 bases from J, leaving 3 bases between. The CDR3 contains 14 residues. Per the germline V gene, CDR1 is SGHDT and CDR2 is YYEEEE.

The chain joins TRBV11-3 to TRBJ1-4, with D perhaps TRBD1 (5 bases). V lost 5 bases and J lost 6, with 16 bases in between. The CDR3 has 15 residues. The germline V gene encodes CDR1 SGHNT and CDR2 YENEEA. CDR3 nucleotides: TGTGCCAGCAGCCCCTCCTCAGGGATCGATGAAAAACTGTTTTTT. The encoded protein is CASSPSSGIDEKLFF.

V gene TRBV4-1 combines with J gene TRBJ2-3; 11 bases agree with TRBD2. V trimming: 6 bases; J trimming: 0 bases; junction bases outside the gene matches: 8. Germline V gene sequence: CDR1 MGHRA, CDR2 YSYEKL. The length of the CDR3 is 17 residues. CDR3 DNA: TGCGCCAGCAGTCCATCTAGGACTAGCGGGAGCACAGATACGCAGTATTTT. Its translation: CASSPSRTSGSTDTQYF.

A single count supports this clone. This chain connects TRBV11-2 to TRBJ2-6, with D unresolved. The CDR3 has 15 amino acids. Germline V CDR1 and CDR2: SGHAT, FQNNGV. V shed 5 bases and J shed 0 bases, with 8 bases lying between them. CDR3 amino acids: CASSPLSSGANVLTF. DNA of the CDR3: TGTGCCAGCAGCCCCCTAAGCTCTGGGGCCAACGTCCTGACTTTC.

The V and J genes are TRBV19 and TRBJ2-1; TRBD1 agrees at 11 bases. V lost 6 bases, J lost 6 bases, and 4 bases stayed unmatched. The CDR3 is 14 amino acids. Per germline, CDR1 LNHDA and CDR2 SQIVND (reference sequence). In nucleotides, the CDR3 is TGTGCCAGTAGCGCCGGGACAGGGGGCAATGAGCAGTTCTTC. Its protein is CASSAGTGGNEQFF.

The V and J genes are TRBV6-6 and TRBJ2-7; 10 positions agree with TRBD1. V shed 8 bases, J shed 3 bases, and the junction held 4 bases outside the gene matches. The CDR3 covers 13 residues. CDR1 is MNHNY, CDR2 SVGAGI, per germline (reference sequence). CDR3: CASLGQGFYEQYV. CDR3 DNA sequence: TGTGCCAGCCTGGGACAGGGGTTCTACGAGCAGTACGTC.

The genes are TRBV7-9 and TRBJ1-5; D call uncertain. Germline-derived CDR1 and CDR2 are SEHNR and FQNEAQ (reference sequence). The V end was cut by 1 base, the J end by 8 bases, with 6 bases between. The CDR3 spans 12 residues. Here the CDR3 DNA reads TGTGCCAGCAGCTTAGGAGGAAAGCCCCAGCATTTT. Its protein is CASSLGGKPQHF.

This clone was seen more than once but under ten times. V gene TRBV14 combines with J gene TRBJ1-1; unclear D gene. V lost 4 bases and J lost 2, with 2 bases in between. CDR3 size: 11 residues. Per germline, CDR1 SGHDN and CDR2 FVKESK. For the CDR3, the DNA is TGTGCCAGCAGCCCAAACACTGAAGCTTTCTTT. It specifies CASSPNTEAFF.

This chain uses TRBV5-8 with TRBJ1-1, with TRBD1 matching 7 bases. V trimming: 7 bases; J trimming: 6 bases; junction bases outside the gene matches: 12. CDR1 is SGHTS, CDR2 YDEGEE, per germline. This CDR3 has 14 amino acids. The DNA for the CDR3 is TGTGCCAGCGCAACGACAGGGATTCTTTCTGAAGCTTTCTTT. As protein: CASATTGILSEAFF. Together with reference TRBV5-8 and TRBJ1-1, the CDR3 gives the full variable domain: EAGVTQSPTHLIKTRGQQATLRCSPISGHTSVYWYQQALGLGLQFLLWYDEGEERNRGNFPPRFSGRQFPNYSSELNVNALELEDSALYLCASATTGILSEAFFGQGTRLTVV.

V usage is TRBV10-1 and J usage is TRBJ1-2; D unresolved. The germline V and J ends were trimmed by 0 bases and 7 bases, with 12 bases remaining between them. This CDR3 is 14 amino acids long. Looked up from germline, CDR1 is WNHNN and CDR2 is SYGVQD (reference sequence). Written as DNA, the CDR3 is TGCGCCAGCAGTGAGTCACCGGGAACCGGTGGCTACACCTTC. Residues: CASSESPGTGGYTF.

Here the CDR3 reads CASSSLAGGSYEQYF. Written as DNA, the CDR3 is TGCGCCAGCAGCTCACTAGCGGGAGGCTCCTACGAGCAGTACTTC. The genes are TRBV5-1 and TRBJ2-5, with 12 nucleotides matching TRBD2. Matching the DNA end better, TRBJ2-7 makes the J call doubtful. Germline assignment: CDR1 SGHRS and CDR2 YFSETQ. There are 15 residues in the CDR3.